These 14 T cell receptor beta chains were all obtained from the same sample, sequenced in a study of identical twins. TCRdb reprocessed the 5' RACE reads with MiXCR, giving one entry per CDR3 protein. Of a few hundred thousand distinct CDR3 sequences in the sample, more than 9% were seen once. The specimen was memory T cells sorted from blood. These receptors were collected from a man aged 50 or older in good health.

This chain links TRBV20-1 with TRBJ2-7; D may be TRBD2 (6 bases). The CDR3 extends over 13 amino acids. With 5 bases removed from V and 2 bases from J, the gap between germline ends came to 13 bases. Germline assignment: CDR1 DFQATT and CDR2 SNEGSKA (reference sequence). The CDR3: CSAPDRTTYEQYF. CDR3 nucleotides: TGCAGTGCTCCAGATAGGACTACCTACGAGCAGTACTTC.

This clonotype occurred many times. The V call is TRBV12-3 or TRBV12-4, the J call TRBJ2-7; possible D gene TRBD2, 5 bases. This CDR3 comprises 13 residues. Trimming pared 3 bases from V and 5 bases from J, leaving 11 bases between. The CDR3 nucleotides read TGTGCCAGCAGTTTGCTTAGCGTAAACGAGCAGTACTTC. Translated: CASSLLSVNEQYF.

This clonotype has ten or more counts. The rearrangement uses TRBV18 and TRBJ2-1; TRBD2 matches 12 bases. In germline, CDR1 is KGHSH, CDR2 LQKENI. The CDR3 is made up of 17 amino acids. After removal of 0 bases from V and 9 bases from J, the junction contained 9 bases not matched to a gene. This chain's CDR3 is CASSPPSSGRGSGEQFF. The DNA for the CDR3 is TGTGCCAGCTCACCACCGTCTAGCGGGAGGGGTTCGGGTGAGCAGTTCTTC.

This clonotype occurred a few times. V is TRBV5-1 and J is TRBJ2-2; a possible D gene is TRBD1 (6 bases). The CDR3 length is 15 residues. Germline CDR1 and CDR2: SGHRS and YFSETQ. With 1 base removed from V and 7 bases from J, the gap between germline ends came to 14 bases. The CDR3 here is CASSLSRGGSGELFF. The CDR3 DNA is TGCGCCAGCAGCTTGTCACGTGGGGGCAGCGGGGAGCTGTTTTTT.

The CDR3 loop reads CASSPSRSSYNEQFF. The CDR3 coding sequence is TGCGCCAGCAGCCCTAGTCGGAGCTCCTACAATGAGCAGTTCTTC. The chain carries TRBV4-1 and TRBJ2-1; D unclear. CDR3 size: 15 residues. V lost 4 bases and J lost 0, with 10 bases in between. The germline gives CDR1 MGHRA, CDR2 YSYEKL.

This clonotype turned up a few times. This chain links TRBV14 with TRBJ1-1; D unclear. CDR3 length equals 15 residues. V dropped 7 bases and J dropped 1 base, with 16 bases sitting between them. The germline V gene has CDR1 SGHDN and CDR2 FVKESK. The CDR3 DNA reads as TGTGCCAGCACCCCCCGGGGTGGCAGGAACACTGAAGCTTTCTTT. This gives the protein CASTPRGGRNTEAFF.

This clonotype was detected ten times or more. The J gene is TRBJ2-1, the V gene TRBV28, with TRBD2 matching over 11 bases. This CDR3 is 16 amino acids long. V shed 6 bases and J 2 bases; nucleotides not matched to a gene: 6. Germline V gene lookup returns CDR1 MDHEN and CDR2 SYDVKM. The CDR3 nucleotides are TGTGCCAGCAGCGCTAGCGGGAGGACCACCTACAATGAGCAGTTCTTC. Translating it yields CASSASGRTTYNEQFF.

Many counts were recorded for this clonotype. In DNA form, the CDR3 reads TGTGCCAGCAGCCGTGCTTCGGCTAGCACAGATACGCAGTATTTT. Protein: CASSRASASTDTQYF. This chain connects TRBV3-1 to TRBJ2-3; D is uncertain. This CDR3 has 15 residues. Germline V gene lookup returns CDR1 LGHDT and CDR2 YNNKEL (reference sequence). V was shortened by 4 bases and J by 0 bases, with 11 bases between the two germline ends.

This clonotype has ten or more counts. CDR3 DNA: TGCAGCGTTGAAGGGCTAGTAGAGACCCAGTACTTC. Translation gives CSVEGLVETQYF. This chain connects TRBV29-1 to TRBJ2-5; D gene unclear. The germline gives CDR1 SQVTM, CDR2 ANQGSEA. The CDR3 consists of 12 residues. V lost 1 base and J lost 4, with 7 bases in between.

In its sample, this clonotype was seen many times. CDR3 amino acids: CASSGTTSYEQYF. The CDR3 nucleotides read TGTGCCAGCAGTGGTACTACCTCCTACGAGCAGTACTTC. The rearrangement joins TRBV12-3 or TRBV12-4 to TRBJ2-7; D ambiguous. The CDR3 runs to 13 residues. V dropped 5 bases and J dropped 0 bases, with 8 bases sitting between them.

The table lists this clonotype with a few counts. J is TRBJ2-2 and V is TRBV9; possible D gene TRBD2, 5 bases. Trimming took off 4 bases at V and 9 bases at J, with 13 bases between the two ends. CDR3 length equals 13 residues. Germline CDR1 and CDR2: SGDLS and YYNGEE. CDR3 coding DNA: TGTGCCAGCAGCCCCCCCCCGGGGTGGGAGCTGTTTTTT. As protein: CASSPPPGWELFF.

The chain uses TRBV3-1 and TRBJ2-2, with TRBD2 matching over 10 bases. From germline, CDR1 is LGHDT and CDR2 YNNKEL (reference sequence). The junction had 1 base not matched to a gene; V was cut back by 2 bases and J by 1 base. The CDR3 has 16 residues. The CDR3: CASSQTSGVNTGELFF. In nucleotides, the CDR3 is TGTGCCAGCAGCCAAACTAGCGGGGTGAACACCGGGGAGCTGTTTTTT.

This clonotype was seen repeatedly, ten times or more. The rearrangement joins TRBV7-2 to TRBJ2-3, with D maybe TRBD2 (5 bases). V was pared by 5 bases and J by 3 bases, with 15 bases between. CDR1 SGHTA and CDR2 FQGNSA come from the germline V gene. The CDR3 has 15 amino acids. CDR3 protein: CASSQAGLGTDTQYF. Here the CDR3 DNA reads TGTGCCAGCAGCCAGGCGGGCTTGGGGACAGATACGCAGTATTTT. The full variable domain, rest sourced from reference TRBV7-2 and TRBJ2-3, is GAGVSQSPSNKVTEKGKDVELRCDPISGHTALYWYRQSLGQGLEFLIYFQGNSAPDKSGLPSDRFSAERTGGSVSTLTIQRTQQEDSAVYLCASSQAGLGTDTQYFGPGTRLTVL.

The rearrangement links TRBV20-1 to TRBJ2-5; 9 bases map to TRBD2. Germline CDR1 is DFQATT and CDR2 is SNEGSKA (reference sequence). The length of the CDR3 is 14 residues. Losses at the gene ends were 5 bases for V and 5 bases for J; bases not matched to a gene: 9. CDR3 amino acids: CSAFRGGASETQYF. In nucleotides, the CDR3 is TGCAGTGCTTTCCGCGGGGGGGCCTCGGAGACCCAGTACTTC.